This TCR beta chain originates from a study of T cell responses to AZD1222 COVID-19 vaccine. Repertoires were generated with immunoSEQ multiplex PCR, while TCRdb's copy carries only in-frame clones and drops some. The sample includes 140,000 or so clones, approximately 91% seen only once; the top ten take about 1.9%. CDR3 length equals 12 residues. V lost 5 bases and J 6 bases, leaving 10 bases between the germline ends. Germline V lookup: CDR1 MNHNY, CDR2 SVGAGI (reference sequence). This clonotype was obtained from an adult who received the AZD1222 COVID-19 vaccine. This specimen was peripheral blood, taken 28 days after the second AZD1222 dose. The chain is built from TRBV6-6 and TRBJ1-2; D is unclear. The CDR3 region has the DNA TGTGCCAGCAGTGGACCGAGCAATGGCTACACCTTC. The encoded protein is CASSGPSNGYTF.